The present T cell receptor (beta chain) was sequenced within a study of neurological immune-mediated disorders. Germline values: CDR1 LGHNA, CDR2 YNFKEQ. Trimming stripped 4 bases from V and 5 bases from J, with 14 bases between. This CDR3 region has 14 residues. This clonotype was observed at least ten times. Its antigen is undetermined. Study-level findings and limits: Phylogenetic grouping put 18 of 34 multiple sclerosis patients' repertoires into one related-CDR3 cluster, a possible signature. HTLV-1-associated myelopathy displayed the greatest TCR clonal expansion, and multiple sclerosis exhibited the smallest, lower than that of healthy controls.

TCRdb passed the 5' RACE reads through MiXCR, listing each CDR3 protein once. Of approximately 70,000 distinct CDR3 sequences in the sample, roughly 4.4% were seen once. Unsorted libraries were derived from 2 million PBMCs stored at -80 C. This chain joins TRBV4-2 and TRBJ1-1; D unresolved. The sample comprised PBMCs. The sequence was obtained from a woman aged 70-85 years with multiple sclerosis. As DNA, the CDR3 is TGTGCCAGCAGCCCCGAGGATCGGTTGACTGAAGCTTTCTTT. It specifies CASSPEDRLTEAFF.